This TCR beta chain derives from a study of long-term antiretroviral therapy in people with HIV. Survey-level resolution applied to immunoSEQ assay v3.0. Method: immunoSEQ multiplex PCR; TCRdb's copy keeps in-frame clones and lacks some. This table has 35,000 or so clones, 83% appearing once. The length of the CDR3 is 19 residues. Looked up from germline, CDR1 is SGHDT and CDR2 is YYEEEE. With V trimmed by 4 bases and J by 2 bases, 19 bases remained unmatched. This sequence originates from a man between 18 and 35 years old with HIV. The sequencing used unsorted PBMCs, collected 0.4 years before starting antiretroviral therapy. The V and J genes are TRBV5-6 and TRBJ2-3; 7 bases match TRBD1. This chain's CDR3 is CASSLPRTGALLNTDTQYF. The CDR3 nucleotides are TGTGCCAGCAGCCTACCGCGAACAGGGGCCCTCCTAAACACAGATACGCAGTATTTT.